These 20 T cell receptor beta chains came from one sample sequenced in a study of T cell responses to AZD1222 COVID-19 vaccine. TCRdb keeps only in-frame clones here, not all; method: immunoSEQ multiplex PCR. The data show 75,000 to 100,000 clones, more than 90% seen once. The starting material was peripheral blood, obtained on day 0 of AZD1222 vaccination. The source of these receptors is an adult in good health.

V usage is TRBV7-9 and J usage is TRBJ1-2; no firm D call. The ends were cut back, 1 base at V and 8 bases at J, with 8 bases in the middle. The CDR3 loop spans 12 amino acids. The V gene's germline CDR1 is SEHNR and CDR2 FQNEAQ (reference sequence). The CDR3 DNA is TGTGCCAGCAGCTTAGACAAATGGGGCTACACCTTC. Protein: CASSLDKWGYTF.

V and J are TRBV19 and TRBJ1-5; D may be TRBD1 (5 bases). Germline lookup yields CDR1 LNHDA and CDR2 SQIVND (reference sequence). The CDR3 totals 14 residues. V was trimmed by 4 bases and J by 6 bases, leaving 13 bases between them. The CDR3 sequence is CASSTDSFSQPQHF. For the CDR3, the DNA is TGTGCCAGTAGTACCGACAGTTTCAGTCAGCCCCAGCATTTT.

The DNA for the CDR3 is TGTGCCAGTAGTATATCCGCGAATAACTATGGCTACACCTTC. It is translated as CASSISANNYGYTF. This chain uses TRBV19 with TRBJ1-2; D unresolved. The V end was cut by 2 bases, the J end by 1 base, with 8 bases between. The CDR3 is made up of 14 amino acids. Germline CDR1 reads LNHDA; CDR2 reads SQIVND (reference sequence).

The CDR3 region has the DNA TGCAGTGCTAGTCTACAGGGGCTCCACGAGCAGTACTTC. It translates to CSASLQGLHEQYF. The chain has TRBV20-1 and TRBJ2-7; TRBD1 matches at 7 bases. After removal of 3 bases from V and 5 bases from J, the junction contained 7 bases not matched to a gene. CDR1 and CDR2 (germline): DFQATT, SNEGSKA (reference sequence). CDR3 length: 13 amino acids.

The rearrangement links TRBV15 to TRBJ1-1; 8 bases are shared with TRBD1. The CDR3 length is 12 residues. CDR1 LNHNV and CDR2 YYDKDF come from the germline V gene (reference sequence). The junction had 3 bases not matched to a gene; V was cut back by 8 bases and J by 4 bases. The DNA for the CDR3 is TGTGCCACCGGACAGGGTTTCACTGAAGCTTTCTTT. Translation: CATGQGFTEAFF.

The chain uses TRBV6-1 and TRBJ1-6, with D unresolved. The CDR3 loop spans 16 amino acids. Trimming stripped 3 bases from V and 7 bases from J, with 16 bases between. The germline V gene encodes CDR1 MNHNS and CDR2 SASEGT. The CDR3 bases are TGTGCCAGCAGTGATTTTTGGCAGAAGAAGAATTCACCCCTCCACTTT. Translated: CASSDFWQKKNSPLHF.

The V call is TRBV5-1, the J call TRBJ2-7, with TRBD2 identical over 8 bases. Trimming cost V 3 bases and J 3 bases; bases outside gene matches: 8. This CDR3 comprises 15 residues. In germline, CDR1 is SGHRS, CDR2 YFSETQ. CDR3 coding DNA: TGCGCCAGCAGCTCTATCGGGCGGGGGGACTACGAGCAGTACTTC. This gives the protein CASSSIGRGDYEQYF.

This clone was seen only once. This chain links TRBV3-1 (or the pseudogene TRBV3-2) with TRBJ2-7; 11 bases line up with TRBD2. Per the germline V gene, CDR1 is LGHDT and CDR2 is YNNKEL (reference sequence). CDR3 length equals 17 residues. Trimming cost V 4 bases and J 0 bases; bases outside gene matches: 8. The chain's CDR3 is CASSRTLAGGNSYEQYF. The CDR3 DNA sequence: TGTGCCAGCAGCCGGACCTTAGCGGGAGGGAACTCCTACGAGCAGTACTTC.

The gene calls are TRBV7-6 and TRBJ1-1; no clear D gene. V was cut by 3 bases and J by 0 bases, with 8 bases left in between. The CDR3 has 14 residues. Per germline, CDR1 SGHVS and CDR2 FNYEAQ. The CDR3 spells CASSLTRMNTEAFF. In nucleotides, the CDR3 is TGTGCCAGCAGCTTGACACGGATGAACACTGAAGCTTTCTTT.

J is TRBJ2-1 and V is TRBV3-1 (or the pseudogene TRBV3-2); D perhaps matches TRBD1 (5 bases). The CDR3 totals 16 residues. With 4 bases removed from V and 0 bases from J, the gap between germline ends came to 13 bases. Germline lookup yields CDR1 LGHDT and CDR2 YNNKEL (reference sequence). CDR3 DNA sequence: TGTGCCAGCAGCCCTGATAAGGGGCGCTCCTACAATGAGCAGTTCTTC. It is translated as CASSPDKGRSYNEQFF.

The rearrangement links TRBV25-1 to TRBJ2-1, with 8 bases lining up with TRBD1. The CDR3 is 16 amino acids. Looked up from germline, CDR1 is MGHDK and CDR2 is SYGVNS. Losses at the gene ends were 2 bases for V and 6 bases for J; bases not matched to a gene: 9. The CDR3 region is CASSELDDRGANEQFF. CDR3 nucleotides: TGTGCCAGCAGTGAACTTGATGACAGGGGAGCCAATGAGCAGTTCTTC. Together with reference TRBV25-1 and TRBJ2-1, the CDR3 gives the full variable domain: EADIYQTPRYLVIGTGKKITLECSQTMGHDKMYWYQQDPGMELHLIHYSYGVNSTEKGDLSSESTVSRIRTEHFPLTLESARPSHTSQYLCASSELDDRGANEQFFGPGTRLTVL.

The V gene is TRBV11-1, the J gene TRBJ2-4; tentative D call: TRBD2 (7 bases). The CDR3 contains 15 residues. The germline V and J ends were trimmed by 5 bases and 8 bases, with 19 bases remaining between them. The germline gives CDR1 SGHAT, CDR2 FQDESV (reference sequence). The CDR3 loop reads CASSSTGAGADIQYF. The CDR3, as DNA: TGTGCCAGCAGCAGCACGGGCGCGGGGGCTGACATTCAGTACTTC.

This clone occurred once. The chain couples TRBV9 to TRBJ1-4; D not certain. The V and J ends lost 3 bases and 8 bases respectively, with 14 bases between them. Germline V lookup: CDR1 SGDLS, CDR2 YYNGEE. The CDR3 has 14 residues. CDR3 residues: CASSAKSTSEKLFF. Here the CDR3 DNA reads TGTGCCAGCAGCGCCAAGAGTACAAGCGAAAAACTGTTTTTT.

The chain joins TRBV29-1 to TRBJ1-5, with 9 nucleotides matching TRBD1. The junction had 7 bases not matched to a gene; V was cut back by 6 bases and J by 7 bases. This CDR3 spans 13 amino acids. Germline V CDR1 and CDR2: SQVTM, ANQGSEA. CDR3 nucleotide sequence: TGCAGCGTCGGACAGGGGCAGGGACAGCCCCAGCATTTT. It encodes CSVGQGQGQPQHF. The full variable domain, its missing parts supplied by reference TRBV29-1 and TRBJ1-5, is SAVISQKPSRDICQRGTSLTIQCQVDSQVTMMFWYRQQPGQSLTLIATANQGSEATYESGFVIDKFPISRPNLTFSTLTVSNMSPEDSSIYLCSVGQGQGQPQHFGDGTRLSIL.

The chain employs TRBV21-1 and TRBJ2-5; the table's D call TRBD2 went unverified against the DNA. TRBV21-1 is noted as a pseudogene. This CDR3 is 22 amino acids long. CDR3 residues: CASSKSLDPGLAGGRYQETQYF. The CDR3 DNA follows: TGTGCCAGCAGCAAAAGCCTAGATCCGGGACTAGCGGGAGGGCGGTACCAAGAGACCCAGTACTTC.

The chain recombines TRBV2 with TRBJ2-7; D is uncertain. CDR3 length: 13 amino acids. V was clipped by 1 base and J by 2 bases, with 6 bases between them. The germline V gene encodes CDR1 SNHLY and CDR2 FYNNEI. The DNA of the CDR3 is TGTGCCAGCAGTGAAGACGGACCCTACGAGCAGTACTTC. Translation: CASSEDGPYEQYF.

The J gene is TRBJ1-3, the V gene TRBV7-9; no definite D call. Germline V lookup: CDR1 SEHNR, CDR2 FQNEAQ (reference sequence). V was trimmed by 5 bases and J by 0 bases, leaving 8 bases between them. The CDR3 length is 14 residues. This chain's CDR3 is CASSPSSSGNTIYF. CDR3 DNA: TGTGCCAGCAGCCCCAGCAGCTCTGGAAACACCATATATTTT.

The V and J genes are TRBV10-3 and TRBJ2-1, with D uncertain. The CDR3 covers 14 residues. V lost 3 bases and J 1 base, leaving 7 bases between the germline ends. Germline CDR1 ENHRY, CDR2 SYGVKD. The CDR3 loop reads CAISEVGSYNEQFF. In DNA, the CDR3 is TGTGCCATCAGTGAAGTCGGTTCCTACAATGAGCAGTTCTTC.

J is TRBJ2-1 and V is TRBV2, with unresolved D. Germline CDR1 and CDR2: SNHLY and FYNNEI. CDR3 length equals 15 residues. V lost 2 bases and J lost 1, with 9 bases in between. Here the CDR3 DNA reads TGTGCCAGCAGTGAAAAGAGGTTATCCTACAATGAGCAGTTCTTC. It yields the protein CASSEKRLSYNEQFF.

CDR3 DNA sequence: TGTGCCAGCAGCGAACAGGGGACGACTAATGAAAAACTGTTTTTT. Its translation is CASSEQGTTNEKLFF. V gene TRBV9 combines with J gene TRBJ1-4; the match to TRBD1 covers 7 bases. Looked up from germline, CDR1 is SGDLS and CDR2 is YYNGEE. This CDR3 is built from 15 residues. V gave up 3 bases and J gave up 2 bases; unmatched junction bases: 4.